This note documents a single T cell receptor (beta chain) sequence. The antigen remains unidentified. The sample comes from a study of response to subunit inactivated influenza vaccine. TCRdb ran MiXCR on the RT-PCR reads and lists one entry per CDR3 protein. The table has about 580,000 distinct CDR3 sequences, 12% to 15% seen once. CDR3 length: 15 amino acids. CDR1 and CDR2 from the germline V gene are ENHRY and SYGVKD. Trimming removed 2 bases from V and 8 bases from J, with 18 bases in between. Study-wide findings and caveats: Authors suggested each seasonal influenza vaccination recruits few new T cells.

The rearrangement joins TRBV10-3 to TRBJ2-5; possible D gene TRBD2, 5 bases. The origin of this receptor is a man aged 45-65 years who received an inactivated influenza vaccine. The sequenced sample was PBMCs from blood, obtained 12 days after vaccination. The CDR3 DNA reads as TGTGCCATCAGTGAGGCGGCGGACTCCGGGGTAACCCAGTACTTC. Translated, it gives CAISEAADSGVTQYF.